Included here is one TCR beta chain sequence, with context. This record belongs to a study of blood T cell repertoires in COVID-19. As for the study in general: The samples span acute and convalescent COVID-19 from the United States, Italy and Spain. PBMCs, B-cell-depleted T cells, or T cells provided the cDNA or gDNA that made up the material.

Original data processing: The assay estimated nucleated cells by amplifying reference gene primers. Clones were read by immunoSEQ multiplex PCR, and TCRdb kept only the in-frame ones, dropping some. The V and J calls and clone size were taken over from that table, and D and trimming were inferred from the DNA. The sample carries under 95,000 clones, about nine tenths recorded once. There are 15 residues in the CDR3. V dropped 4 bases and J dropped 2 bases, with 15 bases sitting between them. Germline CDR1 SGHRS, CDR2 YFSETQ. The chain recombines TRBV5-1 with TRBJ1-2; a weak D match, TRBD1 (6 bases). The origin of this receptor is a woman aged 45-60 years in a cohort sampled during active COVID-19. What was sequenced was peripheral blood. In DNA form, the CDR3 reads TGCGCCAGCAGCGTCGATTCCACAGGGAACTATGGCTACACCTTC. This translates into CASSVDSTGNYGYTF.